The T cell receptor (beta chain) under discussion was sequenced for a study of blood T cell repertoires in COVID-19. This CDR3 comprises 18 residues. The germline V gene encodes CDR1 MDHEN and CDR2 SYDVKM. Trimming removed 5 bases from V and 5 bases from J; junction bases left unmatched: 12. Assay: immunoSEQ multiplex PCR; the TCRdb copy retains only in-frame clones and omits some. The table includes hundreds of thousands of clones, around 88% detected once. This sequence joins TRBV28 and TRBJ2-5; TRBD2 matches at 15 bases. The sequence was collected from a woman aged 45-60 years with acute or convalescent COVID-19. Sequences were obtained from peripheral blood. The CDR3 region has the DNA TGTGCCAGCAGTCCTCCGGGACTAGCGGGAGGAGGGGGGGAGACCCAGTACTTC. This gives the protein CASSPPGLAGGGGETQYF.